The following is a T cell receptor beta chain sequence with its context. Its recognized antigen is unknown. Base qualities are not at hand, and no much larger clone is one base apart. Each collaborating institution followed its own protocols to collect whole blood in K2EDTA tubes. Collaborator samples were shipped for TCRbeta analysis as frozen whole blood, isolated PBMCs, or DNA extracted from either sample type. TCRbeta CDR3 regions were amplified from genomic DNA using the immunoSEQ Assay, a bias-controlled multiplex PCR. The authors processed their data as follows. The number of nucleated cells in each sample was estimated by amplification of reference gene primers within the assay. To quantify the absolute abundance of each unique TCRbeta CDR3 rearrangement, sequence reads were collapsed and filtered. Productive Simpson clonality was computed per sample as the square root of Simpson's diversity index over productive rearrangements. TCRdb retrieved this table from immuneACCESS and kept in-frame rearrangements only. Not all clones are present; in checked studies, unresolved V genes account for under half, and no reason is known for the remainder. V and J calls and clone size come straight from that table; D and trimming were deduced from the DNA. This sample has about 490,000 clones in its table, and roughly 85% of those were observed once. Roughly 3.1% of the sample is taken by the ten largest.

The sample comes from a study of blood T cell repertoires in COVID-19 (dated by TCRdb to the early 2020s). Broadly, across the study: Samples covering the acute and convalescent phases of COVID-19 were provided by collaborators in the United States, Italy and Spain. The prospective study material was composed of cDNA or gDNA derived from T cells, B-cell-depleted T cells, or PBMCs. The samples were drawn from the first 160 participants of the ongoing ImmuneRACE study and from over 950 subjects provided by 6 global collaborators. The repertoires were released in a freely available public database intended as a resource for research on the immune response to SARS-CoV-2. Where HLA class I and class II types were available, the types were taken from metadata supplied by the sample provider, not from assay-based typing. Deeply sampled blood TCRbeta repertoires from subjects exposed to, actively infected with, or recovered from COVID-19 were included in the dataset. Nearly every sample came with metadata listing a de-identified subject ID, COVID-19 status, age in years and sex. The research as a whole found: The amount of clinical and demographic metadata varied by source and participant and was provided uncurated.

V is shortened by 7 bases, J by 1 base, and the region joining them spans 8 bases. The CDR3 covers 12 residues, taking in both the cysteine and the phenylalanine. Just the 36-base CDR3 DNA is kept, in frame starting at base 1. Per the germline V gene, SGHAT is the CDR1 and FQNNGV is the CDR2. The sequence derives from a human donor in a cohort sampled during active COVID-19. This receptor chain uses TRBV11-2 and TRBJ2-7; the D gene lacks a confident call. Sequenced: peripheral blood. The CDR3 reads as follows: CASNPGSYEQYF. The nucleotides are TGTGCCAGCAACCCGGGTTCCTACGAGCAGTACTTC.